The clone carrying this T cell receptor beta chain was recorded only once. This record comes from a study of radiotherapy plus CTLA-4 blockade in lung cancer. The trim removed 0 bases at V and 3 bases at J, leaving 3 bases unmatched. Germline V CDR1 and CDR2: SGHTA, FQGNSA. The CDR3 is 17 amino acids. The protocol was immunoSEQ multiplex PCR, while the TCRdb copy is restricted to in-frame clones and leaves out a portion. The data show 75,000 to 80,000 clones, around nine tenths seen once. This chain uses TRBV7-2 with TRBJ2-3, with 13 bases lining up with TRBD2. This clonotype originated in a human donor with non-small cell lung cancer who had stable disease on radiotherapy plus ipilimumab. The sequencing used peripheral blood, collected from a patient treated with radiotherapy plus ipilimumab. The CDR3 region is CASSLASTSGRTDTQYF. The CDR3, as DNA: TGTGCCAGCAGCTTAGCCTCGACTAGCGGGAGGACAGATACGCAGTATTTT.